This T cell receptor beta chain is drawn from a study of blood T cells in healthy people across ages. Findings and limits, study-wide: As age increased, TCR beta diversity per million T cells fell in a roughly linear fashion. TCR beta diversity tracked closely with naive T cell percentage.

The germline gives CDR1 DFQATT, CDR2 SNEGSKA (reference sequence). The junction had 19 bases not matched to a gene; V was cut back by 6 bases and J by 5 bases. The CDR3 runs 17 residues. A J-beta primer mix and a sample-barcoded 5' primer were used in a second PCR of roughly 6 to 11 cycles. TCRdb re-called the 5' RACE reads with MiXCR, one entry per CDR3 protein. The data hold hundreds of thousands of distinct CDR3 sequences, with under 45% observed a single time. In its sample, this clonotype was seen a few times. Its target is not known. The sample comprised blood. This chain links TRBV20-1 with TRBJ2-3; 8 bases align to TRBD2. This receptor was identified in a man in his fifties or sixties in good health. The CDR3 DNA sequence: TGCAGTGCGACGACTAGCGCAAAAATTAGAGGGAGAGATACGCAGTATTTT. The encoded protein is CSATTSAKIRGRDTQYF.